This TCR beta chain was identified during a study of CD8+ T cells in alopecia areata. Study-level background: Treated individuals took tofacitinib by mouth, 5 to 10 mg twice daily. Severity of treated patients was scored by affected scalp percentage.

Per germline, CDR1 MNHEY and CDR2 SMNVEV (reference sequence). There are 16 residues in the CDR3. The germline V and J ends were trimmed by 2 bases and 2 bases, with 14 bases remaining between them. The treatment is: oral pan-JAK inhibitor, 5-10 mg twice daily. Study-wide points: Scalp sample sequencing also detects resident alphabeta T cells of normal skin.

As regards this clone: Its target is unknown.

cDNA reverse transcribed from extracted RNA served as the sequencing template. The repertoire was sequenced with immunoSEQ multiplex PCR; TCRdb's copy has only in-frame clones and lacks some. The table lists around 120,000 clones, less than 75% of them singletons, with around 30% in the top ten. The chain has TRBV27 and TRBJ2-3; TRBD2 is a possible D gene (5 bases). The receptor was derived from a human donor with alopecia areata. The sequenced sample was CD8+ T cells sorted from blood, obtained at week 4, from a patient treated with tofacitinib. CDR3 coding DNA: TGTGCCAGCAGTTTAATCGCGGGCTCCTCCACAGATACGCAGTATTTT. This encodes CASSLIAGSSTDTQYF.